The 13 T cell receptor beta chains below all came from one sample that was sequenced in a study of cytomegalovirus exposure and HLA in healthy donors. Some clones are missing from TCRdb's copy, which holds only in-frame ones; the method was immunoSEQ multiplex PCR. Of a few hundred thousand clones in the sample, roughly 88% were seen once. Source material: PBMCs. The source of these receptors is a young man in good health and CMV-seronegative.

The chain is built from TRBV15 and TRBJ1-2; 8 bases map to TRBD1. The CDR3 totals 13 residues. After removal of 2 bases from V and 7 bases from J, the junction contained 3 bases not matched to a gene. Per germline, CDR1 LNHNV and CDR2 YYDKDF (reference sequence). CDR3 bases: TGTGCCACCAGCAGAATTGACAGGGGTGGCTACACCTTC. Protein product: CATSRIDRGGYTF.

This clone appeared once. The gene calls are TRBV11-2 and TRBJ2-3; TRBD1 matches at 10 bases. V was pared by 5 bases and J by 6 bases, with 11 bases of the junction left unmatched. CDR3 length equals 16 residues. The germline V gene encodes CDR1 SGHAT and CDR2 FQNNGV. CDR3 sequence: CASSLVTGGAPDTQYF. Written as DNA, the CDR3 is TGTGCCAGCAGCCTGGTGACAGGGGGCGCCCCGGATACGCAGTATTTT.

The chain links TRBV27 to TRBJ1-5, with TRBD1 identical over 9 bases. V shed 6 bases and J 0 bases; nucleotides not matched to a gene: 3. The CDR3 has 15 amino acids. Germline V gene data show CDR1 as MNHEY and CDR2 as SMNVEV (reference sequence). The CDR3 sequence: CASRMTGGSNQPQHF. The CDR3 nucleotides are TGTGCCAGCAGGATGACAGGGGGTAGCAATCAGCCCCAGCATTTT.

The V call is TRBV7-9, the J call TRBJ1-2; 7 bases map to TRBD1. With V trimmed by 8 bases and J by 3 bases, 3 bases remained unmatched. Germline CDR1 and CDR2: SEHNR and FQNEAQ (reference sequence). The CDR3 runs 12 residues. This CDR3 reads CASRGTDYGYTF. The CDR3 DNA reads TGTGCCAGCCGTGGGACAGACTATGGCTACACCTTC.

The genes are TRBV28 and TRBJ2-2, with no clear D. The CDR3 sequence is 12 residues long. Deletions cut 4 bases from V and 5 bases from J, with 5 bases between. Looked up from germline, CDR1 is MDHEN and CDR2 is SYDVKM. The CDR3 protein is CASSSQTGELFF. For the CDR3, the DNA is TGTGCCAGCAGTTCGCAGACCGGGGAGCTGTTTTTT.

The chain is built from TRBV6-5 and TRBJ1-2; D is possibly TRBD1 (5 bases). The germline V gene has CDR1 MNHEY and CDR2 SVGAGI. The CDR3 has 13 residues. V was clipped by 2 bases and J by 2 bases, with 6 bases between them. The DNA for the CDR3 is TGTGCCAGCAGTTACGGACAAAACTATGGCTACACCTTC. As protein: CASSYGQNYGYTF.

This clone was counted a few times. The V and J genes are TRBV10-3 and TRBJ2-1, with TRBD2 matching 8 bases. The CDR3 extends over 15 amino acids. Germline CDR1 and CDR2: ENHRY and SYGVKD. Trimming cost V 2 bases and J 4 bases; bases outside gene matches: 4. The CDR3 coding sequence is TGTGCCATCAGTGAGGGTAGCGGGGATTACAATGAGCAGTTCTTC. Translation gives CAISEGSGDYNEQFF.

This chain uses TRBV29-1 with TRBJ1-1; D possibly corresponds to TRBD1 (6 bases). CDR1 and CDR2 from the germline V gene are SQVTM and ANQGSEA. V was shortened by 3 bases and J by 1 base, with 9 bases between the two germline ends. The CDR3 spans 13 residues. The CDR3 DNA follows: TGCAGCGTTGAGGGACACTCGAACACTGAAGCTTTCTTT. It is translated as CSVEGHSNTEAFF. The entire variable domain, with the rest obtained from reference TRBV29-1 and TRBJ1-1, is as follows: SAVISQKPSRDICQRGTSLTIQCQVDSQVTMMFWYRQQPGQSLTLIATANQGSEATYESGFVIDKFPISRPNLTFSTLTVSNMSPEDSSIYLCSVEGHSNTEAFFGQGTRLTVV.

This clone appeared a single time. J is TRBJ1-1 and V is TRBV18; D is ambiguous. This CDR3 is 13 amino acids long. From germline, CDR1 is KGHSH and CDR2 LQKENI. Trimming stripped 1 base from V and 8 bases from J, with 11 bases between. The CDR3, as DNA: TGTGCCAGCTCACCACTTGACCGAGCGGAAGCTTTCTTT. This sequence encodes CASSPLDRAEAFF. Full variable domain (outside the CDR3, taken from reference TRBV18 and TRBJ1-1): NAGVMQNPRHLVRRRGQEARLRCSPMKGHSHVYWYRQLPEEGLKFMVYLQKENIIDESGMPKERFSAEFPKEGPSILRIQQVVRGDSAAYFCASSPLDRAEAFFGQGTRLTVV.

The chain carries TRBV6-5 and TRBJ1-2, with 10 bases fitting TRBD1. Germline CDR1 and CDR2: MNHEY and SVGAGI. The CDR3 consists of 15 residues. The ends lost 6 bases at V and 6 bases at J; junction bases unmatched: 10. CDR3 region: CASSKPGQGIHGYTF. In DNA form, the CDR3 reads TGTGCCAGCAGCAAACCGGGACAGGGGATCCATGGCTACACCTTC.

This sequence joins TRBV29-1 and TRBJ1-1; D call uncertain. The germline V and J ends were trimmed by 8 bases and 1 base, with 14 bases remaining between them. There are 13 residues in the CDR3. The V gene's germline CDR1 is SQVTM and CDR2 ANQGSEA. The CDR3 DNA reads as TGCAGCCCGATAAAAGCAGGGAACACTGAAGCTTTCTTT. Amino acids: CSPIKAGNTEAFF. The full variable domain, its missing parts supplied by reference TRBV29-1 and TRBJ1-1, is SAVISQKPSRDICQRGTSLTIQCQVDSQVTMMFWYRQQPGQSLTLIATANQGSEATYESGFVIDKFPISRPNLTFSTLTVSNMSPEDSSIYLCSPIKAGNTEAFFGQGTRLTVV.

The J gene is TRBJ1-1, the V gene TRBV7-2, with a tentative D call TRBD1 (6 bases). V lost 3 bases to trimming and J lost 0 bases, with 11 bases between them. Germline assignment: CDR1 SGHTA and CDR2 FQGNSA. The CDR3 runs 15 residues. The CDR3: CASSFAGQMNTEAFF. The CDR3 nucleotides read TGTGCCAGCAGCTTCGCTGGACAGATGAACACTGAAGCTTTCTTT.

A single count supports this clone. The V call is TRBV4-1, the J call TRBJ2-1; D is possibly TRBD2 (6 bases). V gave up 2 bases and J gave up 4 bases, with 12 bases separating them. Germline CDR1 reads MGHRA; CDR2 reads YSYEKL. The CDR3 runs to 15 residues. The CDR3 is CASSQTGTSYNEQFF. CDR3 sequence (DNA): TGCGCCAGCAGCCAAACCGGGACTTCATACAATGAGCAGTTCTTC.